Each of the 12 T cell receptor beta chains below was sequenced from the same sample in a study of T-cell memory formation after mild COVID-19. Each CDR3 protein gets one entry after TCRdb re-called the 5' RACE reads with MiXCR. The sample includes 350,000 or so distinct CDR3 sequences, roughly 20% of them seen just once. What was sequenced was PBMCs or a T cell subset sorted from them (not recorded which). The receptor source for this set is an adult woman who had mild COVID-19 (a few samples of this study predate the infection). Cell type and time point are not known.

The gene calls are TRBV4-1 and TRBJ2-3; D assignment may be TRBD1 or TRBD2 (5 bases each). Trimming removed 3 bases from V and 2 bases from J, with 15 bases in between. Looked up from germline, CDR1 is MGHRA and CDR2 is YSYEKL. The CDR3 runs to 16 residues. CDR3: CASSHPMGVNTDTQYF. The CDR3, as DNA: TGCGCCAGCAGCCACCCTATGGGGGTCAACACAGATACGCAGTATTTT.

The table lists this clonotype with a few counts. The rearrangement uses TRBV5-1 and TRBJ2-3; 11 bases map to TRBD1. CDR3 length: 14 amino acids. J lost 4 bases, V lost 7 bases, and 5 bases had no gene match. Germline V gene data show CDR1 as SGHRS and CDR2 as YFSETQ. The CDR3 sequence is CASLGTGGSDTQYF. CDR3 coding DNA: TGCGCCAGCCTCGGGACAGGGGGGTCAGATACGCAGTATTTT.

This clonotype was counted between two and nine times. The chain uses TRBV9 and TRBJ2-1, with D unresolved. Germline V gives CDR1 SGDLS, CDR2 YYNGEE. V gave up 0 bases and J gave up 7 bases, with 5 bases separating them. This CDR3 region has 12 residues. CDR3: CASSVVPNEQFF. The CDR3 DNA sequence: TGTGCCAGCAGCGTAGTTCCGAATGAGCAGTTCTTC.

The chain couples TRBV20-1 to TRBJ1-1; D unclear. This CDR3 contains 14 residues. Between the trimmed V and J ends, which lost 5 bases and 5 bases, there was a span of 18 bases. The germline gives CDR1 DFQATT, CDR2 SNEGSKA (reference sequence). The CDR3: CSASPAGWKTEAFF. In DNA form, the CDR3 reads TGCAGTGCTTCTCCCGCGGGTTGGAAAACTGAAGCTTTCTTT.

The chain recombines TRBV20-1 with TRBJ2-7; TRBD2 agrees at 7 bases. V trimming: 3 bases; J trimming: 5 bases; junction bases outside the gene matches: 7. This CDR3 has 13 residues. CDR1 is DFQATT and CDR2 is SNEGSKA in the germline V gene (reference sequence). The CDR3 here is CSASISGTHEQYF. In nucleotides, the CDR3 is TGCAGTGCTAGTATCAGCGGGACCCACGAGCAGTACTTC.

The rearrangement uses TRBV5-1 and TRBJ1-4, with 8 positions matching TRBD1. Germline V CDR1 and CDR2: SGHRS, YFSETQ. The CDR3 length is 15 residues. With V trimmed by 3 bases and J by 8 bases, 9 bases remained unmatched. The CDR3 DNA sequence: TGCGCCAGCAGCTCTACGGGACAGGATAGAGAAAAACTGTTTTTT. It encodes CASSSTGQDREKLFF.

This clonotype came up a few times. This rearrangement joins TRBV4-2 to TRBJ2-7, with TRBD1 identical over 8 bases. Germline V CDR1 and CDR2: LGHNA, YNFKEQ. This CDR3 has 14 amino acids. The junction had 4 bases not matched to a gene; V was cut back by 0 bases and J by 6 bases. CDR3 in amino acids: CASSQDRGTGEQYF. The CDR3 DNA sequence: TGTGCCAGCAGCCAAGATCGGGGGACAGGCGAGCAGTACTTC.

CDR3: CAWSSLLAGELTDTQYF. The CDR3 DNA reads as TGTGCCTGGAGTTCCCTACTAGCGGGAGAGCTCACAGATACGCAGTATTTT. V usage is TRBV30 and J usage is TRBJ2-3; 11 nucleotides match TRBD2. The V gene's germline CDR1 is GTSNPN and CDR2 SVGIG (reference sequence). There are 17 residues in the CDR3. J lost 2 bases, V lost 2 bases, and 9 bases had no gene match.

In its sample, this clonotype was seen a few times. This rearrangement joins TRBV15 to TRBJ2-1, with TRBD2 identical over 12 bases. CDR1 and CDR2 from the germline V gene are LNHNV and YYDKDF (reference sequence). The CDR3 totals 15 residues. The trim removed 5 bases at V and 6 bases at J, leaving 5 bases unmatched. In DNA, the CDR3 is TGTGCCACCAGCGCAACTAGCGGGGGGTCCAATGAGCAGTTCTTC. Its translation is CATSATSGGSNEQFF.

The V gene is TRBV7-6, the J gene TRBJ2-1; no reliable D call. This CDR3 has 16 residues. The germline V gene has CDR1 SGHVS and CDR2 FNYEAQ. V was cut by 5 bases and J by 1 base, with 15 bases left in between. This chain's CDR3 is CASSPRVGGSYNEQFF. In DNA, the CDR3 is TGTGCCAGCAGCCCCCGTGTTGGCGGTTCCTACAATGAGCAGTTCTTC.

The V and J genes are TRBV20-1 and TRBJ1-2, with TRBD1 matching over 9 bases. From germline, CDR1 is DFQATT and CDR2 SNEGSKA (reference sequence). The CDR3 has 13 residues. V shed 6 bases, J shed 5 bases, and the junction held 7 bases outside the gene matches. The CDR3 nucleotides read TGCAGTGCAAGTCGACAGGGGGAATATGGCTACACCTTC. The encoded protein is CSASRQGEYGYTF.

The chain combines TRBV20-1 with TRBJ1-5, with 7 bases identical to TRBD1. The CDR3 spans 14 residues. V gave up 6 bases and J gave up 3 bases; unmatched junction bases: 8. Germline CDR1 is DFQATT and CDR2 is SNEGSKA (reference sequence). The CDR3 DNA reads as TGCAGTGCCCCCGGGACAGTGAACAATCAGCCCCAGCATTTT. Translated: CSAPGTVNNQPQHF.